The clone carrying this T cell receptor beta chain was counted ten times or more. Its antigen is still unknown. V dropped 7 bases and J dropped 6 bases, with 16 bases sitting between them. Per the germline V gene, CDR1 is SEHNR and CDR2 is FQNEAQ (reference sequence). The CDR3 sequence is 13 residues long. The TCR cDNA carried a universal primer site and UMIs from 5'RACE template switching. Using its own MiXCR run on the 5' RACE reads, TCRdb lists one record per CDR3 protein. The sample lists around 63,000 distinct CDR3 sequences; 6% to 7.5% were seen once. This entry is derived from a study of T cells after yellow fever vaccination. Overall study results and limits: Post-booster repertoires contained most primary-vaccination clones again (roughly 97% CD4, 88% CD8). FACS-sorted repertoires could harbor abundant contaminating bulk-population clonotypes. Weaker overall was a secondary response that nonetheless peaked faster, on day 5 versus 15.

The receptor comes from a man aged 30 to 39 who received the YFV17D yellow fever vaccine. Sequencing used CD8+ T cells sorted from PBMCs, obtained 15 days after the yellow fever booster vaccination. The chain is built from TRBV7-9 and TRBJ2-7, with D tentatively TRBD1 or TRBD2 (6 bases each). This chain's CDR3 is CASIQGGGGEQYF. The CDR3 DNA is TGTGCCAGCATCCAAGGGGGAGGCGGCGAGCAGTACTTC.